This entry is about one T cell receptor (beta chain). The data were produced by immunoSEQ multiplex PCR, yet TCRdb's version contains in-frame clones alone and is incomplete. The sample records roughly 2.2 million clones, over 90% being singletons. The data were taken from a study of shared clonotypes between healthy human individuals. Trimming cost V 2 bases and J 2 bases; bases outside gene matches: 6. The CDR3 covers 15 residues. Germline V gene sequence: CDR1 SGDLS, CDR2 YYNGEE. Sequenced material: naive CD4+ T cells from PBMCs. Subset described: CD45RA+ positively selected. The receptor was derived from a man aged 18-30 years in good health. Some clones in this sample may be carry-over from other donors' samples. The chain is built from TRBV9 and TRBJ2-5, with 7 bases fitting TRBD2. The CDR3 region is CASSVVAGPQETQYF. Written as DNA, the CDR3 is TGTGCCAGCAGCGTTGTAGCGGGTCCTCAAGAGACCCAGTACTTC.